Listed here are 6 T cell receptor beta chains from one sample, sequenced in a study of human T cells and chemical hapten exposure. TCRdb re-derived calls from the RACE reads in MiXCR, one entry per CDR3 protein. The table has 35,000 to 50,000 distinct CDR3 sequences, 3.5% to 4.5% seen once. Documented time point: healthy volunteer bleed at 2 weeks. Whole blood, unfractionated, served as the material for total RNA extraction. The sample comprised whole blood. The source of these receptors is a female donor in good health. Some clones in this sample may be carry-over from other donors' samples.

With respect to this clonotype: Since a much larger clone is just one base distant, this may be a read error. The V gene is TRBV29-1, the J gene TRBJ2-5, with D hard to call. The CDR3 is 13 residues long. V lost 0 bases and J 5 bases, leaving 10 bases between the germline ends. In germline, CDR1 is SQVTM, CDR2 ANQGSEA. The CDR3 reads CSVEEPGRETQYF. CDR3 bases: TGCAGCGTTGAAGAGCCGGGTAGGGAGACCCAGTACTTC.

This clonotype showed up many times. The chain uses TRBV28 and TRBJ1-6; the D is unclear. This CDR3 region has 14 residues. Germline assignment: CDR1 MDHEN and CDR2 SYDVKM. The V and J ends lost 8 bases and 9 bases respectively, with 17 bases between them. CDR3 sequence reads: CASRFVSRRSPLHF. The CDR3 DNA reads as TGTGCCAGCCGATTCGTTAGTCGACGTTCACCCCTCCACTTT.

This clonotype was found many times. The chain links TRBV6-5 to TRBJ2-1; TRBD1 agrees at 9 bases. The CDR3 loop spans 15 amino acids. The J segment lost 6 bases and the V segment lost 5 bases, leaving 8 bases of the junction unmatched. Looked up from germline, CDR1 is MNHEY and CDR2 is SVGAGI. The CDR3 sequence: CASSQIGTGINEQFF. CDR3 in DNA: TGTGCCAGCAGTCAAATAGGGACAGGGATCAATGAGCAGTTCTTC.

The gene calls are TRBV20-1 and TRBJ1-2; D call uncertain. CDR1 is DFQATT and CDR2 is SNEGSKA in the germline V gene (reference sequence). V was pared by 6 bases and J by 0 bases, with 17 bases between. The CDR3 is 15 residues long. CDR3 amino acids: CSARSGGPPNYGYTF. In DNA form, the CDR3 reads TGCAGTGCCCGGAGTGGAGGGCCCCCTAACTATGGCTACACCTTC.

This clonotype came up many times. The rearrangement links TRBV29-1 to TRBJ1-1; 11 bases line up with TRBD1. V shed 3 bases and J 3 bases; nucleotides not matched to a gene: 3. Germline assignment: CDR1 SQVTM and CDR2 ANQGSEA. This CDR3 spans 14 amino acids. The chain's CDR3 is CSVEWTGGHTEAFF. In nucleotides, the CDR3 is TGCAGCGTTGAGTGGACAGGGGGCCACACTGAAGCTTTCTTT.

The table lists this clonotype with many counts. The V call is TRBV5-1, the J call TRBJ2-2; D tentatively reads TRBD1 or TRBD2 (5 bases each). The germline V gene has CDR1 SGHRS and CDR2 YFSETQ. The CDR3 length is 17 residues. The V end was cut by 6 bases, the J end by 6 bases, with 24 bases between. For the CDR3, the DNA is TGCGCCAGCACCCCTAGGTCCAGGGACCAACGGGCCGGGGAGCTGTTTTTT. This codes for CASTPRSRDQRAGELFF.